These T cell receptor beta chains were read from a single sample in a study of shared clonotypes between healthy human individuals. Sequencing was performed with immunoSEQ multiplex PCR; in TCRdb, only in-frame clones are kept and a portion is missing. The sample records roughly 2.5 million clones, 85% to 95% being singletons. Input material: naive CD4+ T cells sorted from blood. These receptors all stem from a man aged 18-30 years in good health. The CDR3 runs from the conserved cysteine through the conserved F or W. D genes are given only for firm matches. Not every row has a clone size; where given, it reads once, few, many or a size class.

length: 13; D: -; V: TRBV6-5; J: TRBJ2-7; size: -; DNA: TGTGCCAGCAGTTACTCTGGCAGGGCAGGGCAGTACTTC; CDR3: CASSYSGRAGQYF
length: 15; D: -; V: TRBV7-6; J: TRBJ2-2; size: once; DNA: TGTGCCAGCAGTCACGGGGGCCTGAACACCGGGGAGCTGTTTTTT; CDR3: CASSHGGLNTGELFF
length: 11; D: -; V: TRBV20-1; J: TRBJ1-5; size: -; DNA: TGCAGTGCTAGAGGTCCTCAGCCCCAGCATTTT; CDR3: CSARGPQPQHF
length: 13; D: -; V: TRBV25-1; J: TRBJ2-7; size: -; DNA: TGTGCCAGCAGTCTCAGGGAACGGGCCGAGCAGTACTTC; CDR3: CASSLRERAEQYF
length: 15; D: TRBD2; V: TRBV11-2; J: TRBJ2-5; size: -; DNA: TGTGCCAGCAGCTTAGCCGGGAGGGCCGGAGAGACCCAGTACTTC; CDR3: CASSLAGRAGETQYF
length: 14; D: -; V: TRBV9; J: TRBJ2-4; size: -; DNA: TGTGCCAGCAGCGTCGAGCCGGCCAAAAACATTCAGTACTTC; CDR3: CASSVEPAKNIQYF
length: 12; D: -; V: TRBV30; J: TRBJ2-5; size: -; DNA: TGTGCCTGGGACCGGGGTCAAGAGACCCAGTACTTC; CDR3: CAWDRGQETQYF
length: 15; D: TRBD2; V: TRBV7-2; J: TRBJ2-3; size: -; DNA: TGTGCCAGCAGCCCAGTAGCGGGAGGCACAGATACGCAGTATTTT; CDR3: CASSPVAGGTDTQYF
length: 14; D: -; V: TRBV11-3; J: TRBJ2-5; size: -; DNA: TGTGCCAGCAGCTCGGGGGCCGAGAAAGAGACCCAGTACTTC; CDR3: CASSSGAEKETQYF
length: 15; D: TRBD1; V: TRBV5-1; J: TRBJ2-7; size: -; DNA: TGCGCCAGCAGCTACCCGGGACAGGCACCCTACGAGCAGTACTTC; CDR3: CASSYPGQAPYEQYF
length: 18; D: TRBD1; V: TRBV7-2; J: TRBJ2-7; size: -; DNA: TGTGCCAGCAGCCGGGGACAGGGCTCTCCCGAACTTTCCTACGAGCAGTACTTC; CDR3: CASSRGQGSPELSYEQYF
length: 15; D: TRBD1; V: TRBV9; J: TRBJ2-2; size: once; DNA: TGTGCCAGCAGCTCCGCGGACAGGGGGACCGGGGAGCTGTTTTTT; CDR3: CASSSADRGTGELFF
length: 14; D: TRBD1; V: TRBV29-1; J: TRBJ2-2; size: -; DNA: TGCAGCGTTCCCGACAGGACAGGCACCGGGGAGCTGTTTTTT; CDR3: CSVPDRTGTGELFF
length: 15; D: -; V: TRBV7-9; J: TRBJ1-1; size: -; DNA: TGTGCCAGCAGCTACCCCCTTGTGGGTCGCACTGAAGCTTTCTTT; CDR3: CASSYPLVGRTEAFF
length: 19; D: TRBD2; V: TRBV18; J: TRBJ2-7; size: -; DNA: TGTGCCAGCTCGCAGGACAGTCCGGGACTAGCGCGTCGCTCCTACGAGCAGTACTTC; CDR3: CASSQDSPGLARRSYEQYF
length: 14; D: -; V: TRBV6-5; J: TRBJ2-7; size: -; DNA: TGTGCCAGCAGTAGAACTCTAGCGTCCCACGAGCAGTACTTC; CDR3: CASSRTLASHEQYF
length: 13; D: TRBD1; V: TRBV6-1; J: TRBJ2-7; size: -; DNA: TGTGCCAGCAGAGCACAGGGGGCCCACGAGCAGTACTTC; CDR3: CASRAQGAHEQYF
length: 13; D: TRBD2; V: TRBV7-8; J: TRBJ2-1; size: once; DNA: TGTGCCAGCAGCTGGGTGCGGGGGAGCGAGCAGTTCTTC; CDR3: CASSWVRGSEQFF
length: 18; D: TRBD2; V: TRBV5-5; J: TRBJ2-7; size: -; DNA: TGTGCCAGCAGCCCAGACCCCACCTGGGCGGGAGGGCCCCACGAGCAGTACTTC; CDR3: CASSPDPTWAGGPHEQYF
length: 15; D: TRBD1; V: TRBV12-5; J: TRBJ2-7; size: -; DNA: TGTGCTAGTGGATCCAGGACAGGGATGTCCTACGAGCAGTACTTC; CDR3: CASGSRTGMSYEQYF
length: 15; D: TRBD2; V: TRBV5-1; J: TRBJ2-1; size: -; DNA: TGCGCCAGCAGCTTGGCCCGGGGGGTGTACAATGAGCAGTTCTTC; CDR3: CASSLARGVYNEQFF
length: 16; D: TRBD2; V: TRBV9; J: TRBJ2-5; size: once; DNA: TGTGCCAGCAGCGTAGCAAGCGGGGGGGTTTGGGAGACCCAGTACTTC; CDR3: CASSVASGGVWETQYF
length: 15; D: -; V: TRBV7-2; J: TRBJ1-1; size: few; DNA: TGTGCCAGCAGCTTTGGGGGGTCCAAGGGGACTGAAGCTTTCTTT; CDR3: CASSFGGSKGTEAFF
length: 17; D: TRBD2; V: TRBV10-2; J: TRBJ2-5; size: -; DNA: TGCGCCAGCAGTGAGTCGGAGCTAGCGGGAGGTGGGGAGACCCAGTACTTC; CDR3: CASSESELAGGGETQYF
length: 16; D: -; V: TRBV7-9; J: TRBJ2-3; size: -; DNA: TGTGCCAGCCCCGATGAGAGGGCACGATCGACAGATACGCAGTATTTT; CDR3: CASPDERARSTDTQYF
length: 13; D: -; V: TRBV7-2; J: TRBJ2-3; size: -; DNA: TGTGCCAGCAGCTTAGTTGGTTGGGATACGCAGTATTTT; CDR3: CASSLVGWDTQYF
length: 13; D: -; V: TRBV15; J: TRBJ1-2; size: -; DNA: TGTGCCACCAGCAGTGGGGAAAAGGGTGGCTACACCTTC; CDR3: CATSSGEKGGYTF
length: 14; D: -; V: TRBV5-1; J: TRBJ2-3; size: once; DNA: TGCGCCAGCAGAGATGTGGGTAGCACAGATACGCAGTATTTT; CDR3: CASRDVGSTDTQYF
length: 21; D: -; V: TRBV14; J: TRBJ2-5; size: -; DNA: TGTGCCAGCAGCCAAGATAGAGATCGGAGGTCACAGGGGAGGGCCCAAGAGACCCAGTACTTC; CDR3: CASSQDRDRRSQGRAQETQYF
length: 12; D: -; V: TRBV10-3; J: TRBJ1-4; size: -; DNA: TGTGCCGTAGCGAAGACTAATGAAAAACTGTTTTTT; CDR3: CAVAKTNEKLFF
length: 18; D: TRBD2; V: TRBV7-9; J: TRBJ2-4; size: -; DNA: TGTGCCAGCAGCTCCGAAATCGGACTAGCGGATATCAAAAACATTCAGTACTTC; CDR3: CASSSEIGLADIKNIQYF
length: 14; D: -; V: TRBV7-2; J: TRBJ2-1; size: -; DNA: TGTGCCAGCAGCTTACGGAACTCCTACAATGAGCAGTTCTTC; CDR3: CASSLRNSYNEQFF
length: 11; D: -; V: TRBV29-1; J: TRBJ1-1; size: -; DNA: TGCAGCGTTGGGAGGGTTCCTGAAGCTTTCTTT; CDR3: CSVGRVPEAFF
length: 15; D: -; V: TRBV28; J: TRBJ1-5; size: -; DNA: TGTGCCAGCAGTCCACGGGGGGTGGGCAATCAGCCCCAGCATTTT; CDR3: CASSPRGVGNQPQHF
length: 15; D: -; V: TRBV2; J: TRBJ1-2; size: -; DNA: TGTGCCAGCAGTGAAAGGGGGGGGCTGGGCTATGGCTACACCTTC; CDR3: CASSERGGLGYGYTF
length: 10; D: -; V: TRBV5-8; J: TRBJ1-3; size: -; DNA: TGTGCCACATCTGGAAACACCATATATTTT; CDR3: CATSGNTIYF
length: 17; D: TRBD2; V: TRBV2; J: TRBJ2-1; size: -; DNA: TGTGCCAGCAGTCCCTCCGGCGGGGGGTCAAGGGACGGTGAGCAGTTCTTC; CDR3: CASSPSGGGSRDGEQFF
length: 16; D: -; V: TRBV28; J: TRBJ2-7; size: -; DNA: TGTGCCAGCAGCCCGACAAGAGGGTACATCTCCTACGAGCAGTACTTC; CDR3: CASSPTRGYISYEQYF
length: 12; D: -; V: TRBV10-3; J: TRBJ1-2; size: -; DNA: TGTGCCATCAGTGAATTCCCCCGGGGCTACACCTTC; CDR3: CAISEFPRGYTF
length: 14; D: -; V: TRBV5-1; J: TRBJ2-1; size: -; DNA: TGCGCCAGCAGCTTGTACCAGGGTCCAAATGAGCAGTTCTTC; CDR3: CASSLYQGPNEQFF
length: 15; D: -; V: TRBV6-6; J: TRBJ1-4; size: -; DNA: TGTGCCAGCAGTTACTCCCCCAAGGGGGTCGGGAAACTGTTTTTT; CDR3: CASSYSPKGVGKLFF
length: 17; D: TRBD2; V: TRBV5-4; J: TRBJ2-5; size: -; DNA: TGTGCCAGCAGCTTGGGAGCTAGCGGGATCCTTCAAGAGACCCAGTACTTC; CDR3: CASSLGASGILQETQYF
length: 15; D: -; V: TRBV18; J: TRBJ1-5; size: -; DNA: TGTGCCAGCTCACAGGGGGACTATAGCAATCAGCCCCAGCATTTT; CDR3: CASSQGDYSNQPQHF
length: 19; D: -; V: TRBV28; J: TRBJ1-4; size: once; DNA: TGTGCCAGCAGATTTTCATTCTCGGGCAGGCTTGCAACTAATGAAAAACTGTTTTTT; CDR3: CASRFSFSGRLATNEKLFF
length: 13; D: -; V: TRBV5-1; J: TRBJ1-1; size: -; DNA: TGCGCCAGCAGCTTGGCCTCACAGAATGAAGCTTTCTTT; CDR3: CASSLASQNEAFF
length: 11; D: -; V: TRBV20-1; J: TRBJ1-3; size: once; DNA: TGCAGTGTCGGTTCTGGAAACACCATATATTTT; CDR3: CSVGSGNTIYF
length: 14; D: -; V: TRBV5-1; J: TRBJ1-2; size: -; DNA: TGCGCCAGCAGCTTGGAGGGACAAATCTATGGCTACACCTTC; CDR3: CASSLEGQIYGYTF
length: 19; D: -; V: TRBV18; J: TRBJ2-6; size: -; DNA: TGTGCCAGCTCACCAATCGGCGTCGAAAGGACCTCTGGGGCCAACGTCCTGACTTTC; CDR3: CASSPIGVERTSGANVLTF
length: 15; D: -; V: TRBV21-1; J: TRBJ2-7; size: -; DNA: TGTGCCAGCAGCGCTCGCGGACCAACCACCTACGAGCAGTACTTC; CDR3: CASSARGPTTYEQYF
length: 12; D: -; V: TRBV7-9; J: TRBJ1-2; size: -; DNA: TGTGCCAGCAGCTTGGAGACAGGTGGCTACACCTTC; CDR3: CASSLETGGYTF